This TCR beta chain was captured in a study of blood T cell repertoires in COVID-19. Across the study: Some COVID-19 samples were acute and others convalescent; all came from the United States, Italy and Spain. T cells, B-cell-depleted T cells, or PBMCs supplied cDNA or gDNA.

There are 14 residues in the CDR3. Trimming removed 7 bases at V and 7 bases at J, with 17 bases between. Germline values: CDR1 SGHVS, CDR2 FQNEAQ. Original analysis: Reference gene primer amplification gave nucleated cell count estimates. Clones were sequenced by immunoSEQ multiplex PCR, and TCRdb holds only the in-frame ones, with some missing. V and J calls and clone size are as listed in that table; D and trimming were resolved from the DNA. In the table there are just under 45,000 clones, around 87% of which are singletons. The TCR originated in a woman aged 80 or over in a cohort sampled during active or convalescent COVID-19. Sequenced material: peripheral blood. The chain has TRBV7-8 and TRBJ1-5; weak D call: TRBD1 (6 bases). This CDR3 reads CASTKRGASQPQHF. The CDR3 bases are TGTGCCAGCACTAAACGGGGGGCCTCCCAGCCCCAGCATTTT.